The following is a T cell receptor beta chain sequence with its context. The table lists this clonotype with many counts. What this receptor recognizes is not known. No base qualities exist here, and no much larger clone lies one base off it. This record belongs to a study of T cells in Graves' hyperthyroidism and ophthalmopathy (dated by TCRdb to the late 2010s). Some background on the complete study: Peripheral blood samples were taken at the time of initial diagnosis, prior to any treatment. To identify distinguishing TCR V-J signatures, a discovery cohort of 90 to 100 patients was used, comprising under 45 with Graves' ophthalmopathy and some 60 with stable Graves' hyperthyroidism. Prospective prediction of ophthalmopathy was tested in an independent validation cohort of fewer than 20 hyperthyroidism patients and some 17 patients who later progressed to ophthalmopathy. For training and testing, the approximately 92 patients in the discovery cohort were randomly divided in a 7:3 ratio. In addition, the study compared T-cell repertoires in thyroid tissue and in blood from roughly 6 Graves' hyperthyroidism patients. After blood sampling, hyperthyroidism patients were treated with methimazole at a starting dose of 30 mg daily, and ophthalmopathy patients were treated with high-dose intravenous methylprednisolone. TCR Vbeta CDR3 sequencing of 130 to 150 peripheral blood samples (under 45 ophthalmopathy, approximately 80 hyperthyroidism and around 17 progressor patients) is reported in the paper.

Stable Graves' hyperthyroidism was defined as no progression to ophthalmopathy during 18 months of follow-up. Hyperthyroidism patients were aged 18 to 65 years and newly diagnosed, with disease duration of less than 2 months. Patients with uncontrolled infections, other autoimmune diseases, pregnancy or lactation were excluded. Diagnoses were based on clinical symptoms, serum thyroxine and TRAb, thyroid ultrasound and orbital computed tomography. Ficoll-Paque density gradient centrifugation was used to isolate PBMCs from approximately 11 ml of fresh peripheral blood. Total RNA was extracted using Trizol reagent, and RNA quality was assessed on an Agilent 2100 Bioanalyzer. Here is what the overall study found, with its caveats: A 13 V-J signature model separated ophthalmopathy from stable hyperthyroidism, with around 90% sensitivity and 81.08% specificity in cross-validation and 80%/75% in testing. Most expanded thyroid clonotypes (frequency above 0.001) were also detected in blood, a finding suggesting that blood repertoires may reflect thyroid immune responses. No statistical method was used to fix the sample size in advance, and group allocation was not hidden from the investigators. In validation, the model predicted progression to ophthalmopathy a median of around six months before onset, with roughly 70% sensitivity and 72.22% specificity.

The CDR3 numbers 14 residues from cysteine through phenylalanine. Just the 42-base CDR3 DNA is kept, in frame starting at base 1. The V end loses 3 bases and the J end loses 0 bases, and a stretch of 9 bases separates them. The germline V gene supplies CDR1 KGHSH and CDR2 LQKENI. Amplification of TCR beta CDR3 regions was carried out from RNA transcripts. A first-round RT-PCR of the TCR CDR3 used the HTBI primer set with the Qiagen OneStep RT-PCR kit. A second multiplex PCR round built the libraries, followed by size selection and purification. Libraries were sequenced paired-end with 100 bp reads on an Illumina HiSeq2000. Per the authors' processing: SOAPnuke was used to process the raw data, with reads discarded if the reads contained adapters or uncalled bases, had a mean Phred below 15, or lacked an exact constant-primer or identifier match. COPE v1.2.5 was used to merge the high-quality paired reads, and each unique nucleotide sequence was defined as a clonotype. Clonotypes were aligned to IMGT TRBV, TRBD and TRBJ reference segments using MiTCR v1.1. Only V-J combinations with frequency above 0.0001, covering approximately 99% of repertoires, were analysed. The TCS score was defined as F50 (clonal expansion) divided by E x V (chaos), with BLOSUM62-based TCRdist calculated between CDR3 peptides within each V-J. Welch's t-statistics and random forest reduced roughly 540 V-J features to under 15, which were used in a naive Bayes classifier (R e1071). TCRdb passed the public sequencing reads through fastp at Q25 and MiXCR, retaining productive beta sequences. CDR3 protein duplicates are merged, each entry listing the most common genes and DNA. What appears here as the V and J calls and clone size reflects TCRdb's work, not the paper's. Across this sample there are hundreds of thousands of distinct CDR3 sequences, with approximately 20% seen only once. The ten largest clonotypes hold about 45% of the sample.

The sample consisted of blood. This chain is built from TRBV18 and TRBJ2-7; the D gene cannot be named for sure. The receptor was isolated from a man aged 35-49 years with Graves' hyperthyroidism. The CDR3 in this case is CASSPLDTSYEQYF. The DNA is TGTGCCAGCTCACCCCTAGACACCTCCTACGAGCAGTACTTC.